The 31 T cell receptor beta chains presented below share a single source sample, sequenced in a study of control samples from healthy donors and cancer patients. The assay was immunoSEQ multiplex PCR, and TCRdb's table has in-frame clones only and misses some. The sample has about 140,000 clones, around 88% seen once. The specimen sequenced was blood. These receptors all come from a man aged 18-30 years in good health.

V and J are TRBV7-2 and TRBJ1-5, with D possibly being TRBD1 (6 bases). CDR1 is SGHTA, CDR2 FQGNSA, per germline. Trimming removed 5 bases at V and 5 bases at J, with 22 bases between. This CDR3 has 17 amino acids. CDR3 in DNA: TGTGCCAGCAGCCCCCAAGGGGGGGGTTGGATTGATCAGCCCCAGCATTTT. This encodes CASSPQGGGWIDQPQHF.

This clone appeared a single time. This chain connects TRBV6-6 to TRBJ2-1; 13 nucleotides line up with TRBD2. The CDR3 covers 15 residues. V shed 6 bases, J shed 7 bases, and the junction held 6 bases outside the gene matches. Per the germline V gene, CDR1 is MNHNY and CDR2 is SVGAGI (reference sequence). This chain's CDR3 is CASSATSGGGNEQFF. CDR3 in DNA: TGTGCCAGCAGCGCCACTAGCGGGGGGGGTAATGAGCAGTTCTTC.

The genes are TRBV6-5 and TRBJ1-5; 8 bases align to TRBD1. The J segment lost 7 bases and the V segment lost 6 bases, leaving 11 bases of the junction unmatched. This CDR3 spans 15 amino acids. In germline, CDR1 is MNHEY, CDR2 SVGAGI. CDR3 in amino acids: CASSPLGQGGQPQHF. As DNA, the CDR3 is TGTGCCAGCAGCCCCTTAGGACAGGGTGGGCAGCCCCAGCATTTT.

This clone was counted a few times. CDR3 loop: CASSRGPGELFF. In DNA, the CDR3 is TGCGCCAGCAGCCGGGGTCCCGGGGAGCTGTTTTTT. J is TRBJ2-2 and V is TRBV4-1; the D is unclear. The CDR3 length is 12 residues. Trimming left V 4 bases short and J 6 bases short, with 6 bases between. Germline values: CDR1 MGHRA, CDR2 YSYEKL.

This clone has a handful of counts. The V and J genes are TRBV7-9 and TRBJ1-1, with TRBD1 identical over 8 bases. V lost 4 bases and J lost 8; bases outside the gene matches: 9. CDR1 and CDR2 (germline): SEHNR, FQNEAQ (reference sequence). The CDR3 length is 14 residues. CDR3 in amino acids: CASSSAGGATEAFF. The CDR3 nucleotides are TGTGCCAGCAGCTCGGCAGGGGGCGCTACGGAAGCTTTCTTT.

In the case of this clone: It is likely a read error, because the conserved phenylalanine at the end of the CDR3 is missing. The DNA is left out, because the CDR3 cannot be placed on it with certainty; the CDR3 is given as TCRdb lists it. The chain employs TRBV3-1 (or the pseudogene TRBV3-2) and TRBJ2-7; the DNA was not compared with TRBD1, the D call given in the table. Termini included, the CDR3 measures 12 amino acids. In germline, CDR1 is LGHDT, CDR2 YNNKEL (reference sequence). The CDR3 reads CASSQNTRPGCP.

This clone was seen only once. This chain joins TRBV7-2 and TRBJ2-7, with TRBD1 as a possible D gene (6 bases). CDR1 and CDR2 (germline): SGHTA, FQGNSA. V was cut by 3 bases and J by 3 bases, with 12 bases left in between. The CDR3 has 14 residues. CDR3 sequence (DNA): TGTGCCAGCAGCTTGGAAAGGGGGAACTACGAGCAGTACTTC. It yields the protein CASSLERGNYEQYF.

The J gene is TRBJ2-6, the V gene TRBV29-1; 7 bases align to TRBD2. Looked up from germline, CDR1 is SQVTM and CDR2 is ANQGSEA. V shed 5 bases and J 0 bases; nucleotides not matched to a gene: 7. This CDR3 is built from 16 residues. CDR3 nucleotides: TGCAGCGTTCAGGAGACTAGCCCCTCTGGGGCCAACGTCCTGACTTTC. Protein sequence: CSVQETSPSGANVLTF.

The chain links TRBV7-9 to TRBJ2-7; no firm D call. Trimming shortened V by 5 bases and J by 7 bases, and 9 bases separated the two germline ends. Germline-derived CDR1 and CDR2 are SEHNR and FQNEAQ (reference sequence). The CDR3 is 11 amino acids. CDR3 region: CASSLNREQYF. CDR3 bases: TGTGCCAGCAGCCTAAATCGGGAGCAGTACTTC.

The V gene is TRBV6-6, the J gene TRBJ1-1; the D is unclear. Trimming removed 1 base from V and 4 bases from J, with 16 bases in between. CDR3 length: 16 amino acids. CDR1 is MNHNY, CDR2 SVGAGI, per germline (reference sequence). The CDR3: CASSYLKTVVSTEAFF. In nucleotides, the CDR3 is TGTGCCAGCAGTTACTTAAAGACGGTGGTGAGCACTGAAGCTTTCTTT.

The J gene is TRBJ1-5, the V gene TRBV18; D may be TRBD1 (5 bases). The CDR3 runs to 13 residues. The germline V gene encodes CDR1 KGHSH and CDR2 LQKENI. Trimming removed 6 bases at V and 5 bases at J, with 11 bases between. CDR3 residues: CASSPGADQPQHF. The CDR3 DNA reads TGTGCCAGCTCCCCCGGGGCCGATCAGCCCCAGCATTTT. Supplemented by reference TRBV18 and TRBJ1-5, the full variable domain reads NAGVMQNPRHLVRRRGQEARLRCSPMKGHSHVYWYRQLPEEGLKFMVYLQKENIIDESGMPKERFSAEFPKEGPSILRIQQVVRGDSAAYFCASSPGADQPQHFGDGTRLSIL.

V is TRBV28 and J is TRBJ2-7; D not certain. The V end lost 6 bases, the J end lost 2 bases, and 14 bases lay between the germline ends. The CDR3 runs 14 residues. The germline V gene has CDR1 MDHEN and CDR2 SYDVKM. The CDR3 protein is CASSKDPVAYEQYF. As DNA, the CDR3 is TGTGCCAGCAGCAAGGATCCCGTCGCCTACGAGCAGTACTTC.

V gene TRBV7-6 combines with J gene TRBJ1-6; no clear D gene. The V end was cut by 2 bases, the J end by 5 bases, with 10 bases between. Germline V CDR1 and CDR2: SGHVS, FNYEAQ. The CDR3 is 15 residues long. For the CDR3, the DNA is TGTGCCAGCAGCTTAACCGGGGATAATAATTCACCCCTCCACTTT. Protein sequence: CASSLTGDNNSPLHF.

V gene TRBV29-1 combines with J gene TRBJ2-3; D assignment may be TRBD1 or TRBD2 (5 bases each). The CDR3 spans 14 residues. Germline lookup yields CDR1 SQVTM and CDR2 ANQGSEA. Trimming cost V 7 bases and J 2 bases, with 16 bases left between them. The CDR3 sequence is CSDLPGRNTDTQYF. DNA of the CDR3: TGCAGCGACCTCCCGGGACGGAACACAGATACGCAGTATTTT.

The chain has TRBV6-6 and TRBJ2-1; 10 positions match TRBD2. Trimming at V came to 2 bases and at J to 9 bases, leaving 7 bases not matched to a gene. CDR1 and CDR2 from the germline V gene are MNHNY and SVGAGI (reference sequence). The CDR3 runs 15 residues. CDR3: CASSYERGGRSEQFF. The CDR3 coding sequence is TGTGCCAGCAGTTACGAGCGGGGGGGCCGATCTGAGCAGTTCTTC.

The V and J genes are TRBV6-5 and TRBJ2-7; the match to TRBD2 covers 8 bases. CDR3 length equals 13 residues. Germline CDR1 is MNHEY and CDR2 is SVGAGI. J was trimmed by 7 bases and V by 8 bases; bases with no gene match: 10. CDR3 DNA: TGTGCCAGCCAAAGGGGACTAGGGTATGAGCAGTACTTC. As protein: CASQRGLGYEQYF.

The chain is built from TRBV2 and TRBJ2-5; TRBD1 aligns across 7 bases. The CDR3 totals 14 residues. Trimming at V came to 6 bases and at J to 1 base, leaving 5 bases not matched to a gene. Per germline, CDR1 SNHLY and CDR2 FYNNEI. This CDR3 reads CASRPGTVQETQYF. The CDR3 nucleotides are TGTGCCAGCAGACCCGGGACAGTCCAAGAGACCCAGTACTTC.

The genes are TRBV27 and TRBJ2-7; D perhaps matches TRBD1 (8 bases). Trimming stripped 0 bases from V and 7 bases from J, with 16 bases between. Germline V gives CDR1 MNHEY, CDR2 SMNVEV (reference sequence). The CDR3 totals 15 residues. The DNA for the CDR3 is TGTGCCAGCAGTTTATCAGTGACAGGGGAGGGGGAGCAGTACTTC. Residues: CASSLSVTGEGEQYF.

The J gene is TRBJ2-1, the V gene TRBV19, with D uncertain. Germline V lookup: CDR1 LNHDA, CDR2 SQIVND (reference sequence). The CDR3 spans 15 residues. V lost 7 bases and J lost 0, with 13 bases in between. The CDR3 bases are TGTGCCAGTATTCCTGGGCCAGGCTCCTACAATGAGCAGTTCTTC. It specifies CASIPGPGSYNEQFF.

This chain joins TRBV5-6 and TRBJ2-3; no clear D. V lost 4 bases to trimming and J lost 1 base, with 13 bases between them. The CDR3 has 15 residues. Germline V gene data show CDR1 as SGHDT and CDR2 as YYEEEE. CDR3 sequence: CASSGQVEGTDTQYF. Written as DNA, the CDR3 is TGTGCCAGCAGCGGTCAGGTTGAGGGCACAGATACGCAGTATTTT. The full variable domain, with the rest looked up from reference TRBV5-6 and TRBJ2-3, is DAGVTQSPTHLIKTRGQQVTLRCSPKSGHDTVSWYQQALGQGPQFIFQYYEEEERQRGNFPDRFSGHQFPNYSSELNVNALLLGDSALYLCASSGQVEGTDTQYFGPGTRLTVL.

The rearrangement joins TRBV11-3 to TRBJ1-3; D is unclear. Trimming took 1 base from V and 3 from J, leaving 4 bases between them. Looked up from germline, CDR1 is SGHNT and CDR2 is YENEEA. CDR3 size: 13 residues. The CDR3 loop is CASSLGFGNTIYF. In nucleotides, the CDR3 is TGTGCCAGCAGCTTAGGGTTTGGAAACACCATATATTTT.

The chain combines TRBV25-1 with TRBJ2-1, with TRBD1 matching 7 bases. This CDR3 has 14 amino acids. V lost 3 bases and J lost 8; bases outside the gene matches: 7. Germline V gene lookup returns CDR1 MGHDK and CDR2 SYGVNS. Here the CDR3 reads CASSEQQGIDEQFF. The CDR3 nucleotides are TGTGCCAGCAGTGAGCAACAGGGGATCGATGAGCAGTTCTTC.

J is TRBJ2-7 and V is TRBV5-5, with 11 bases identical to TRBD2. V shed 4 bases and J 7 bases; nucleotides not matched to a gene: 16. CDR1 is SGHKS, CDR2 YYEKEE, per germline (reference sequence). The CDR3 is made up of 17 amino acids. The CDR3, as DNA: TGTGCCAGCAGCCTCGCGACTGGGACTAGCGGTTTACGAGAGCAGTACTTC. Its protein is CASSLATGTSGLREQYF.

The J gene is TRBJ2-5, the V gene TRBV4-1; 8 bases are a match to TRBD1. CDR1 MGHRA and CDR2 YSYEKL come from the germline V gene. The CDR3 sequence is 12 residues long. Trimming took 8 bases from V and 5 from J; bases not matched to a gene: 4. The CDR3 coding sequence is TGCGCCAGCGGTAACAGGGGGGAGACCCAGTACTTC. Translation gives CASGNRGETQYF.

This rearrangement joins TRBV2 to TRBJ1-5; possibly TRBD1 for D (5 bases). The V end was cut by 2 bases, the J end by 7 bases, with 18 bases between. CDR3 length: 16 residues. CDR1 is SNHLY and CDR2 is FYNNEI in the germline V gene. CDR3 coding DNA: TGTGCCAGCAGTGAATTGGGGGGGACGGTTGGGCAGCCCCAGCATTTT. Its translation is CASSELGGTVGQPQHF.

The CDR3 region has the DNA TGTGCCAGCAGTTACTTCCGACCGGGACTAGCGGGGCCAGATACGCAGTATTTT. Amino acids: CASSYFRPGLAGPDTQYF. The V and J genes are TRBV6-2 or TRBV6-3 and TRBJ2-3, with 13 bases matching TRBD2. After removal of 1 base from V and 4 bases from J, the junction contained 8 bases not matched to a gene. Germline assignment: CDR1 MNHEY and CDR2 SVGEGT. The length of the CDR3 is 18 residues.

This clone was recorded once. Here the CDR3 DNA reads TGTGCCAGTAGTGAAGGACCCCGCCAGCCCCAGCATTTT. It encodes CASSEGPRQPQHF. This chain joins TRBV19 and TRBJ1-5; D is undetermined. Trimming left V 5 bases short and J 7 bases short, with 12 bases between. The CDR3 extends over 13 amino acids. CDR1 and CDR2 (germline): LNHDA, SQIVND (reference sequence).

The rearrangement uses TRBV3-1 (or the pseudogene TRBV3-2) and TRBJ2-7; 9 positions match TRBD1. V lost 4 bases, J lost 4 bases, and 8 bases stayed unmatched. This CDR3 region has 15 residues. Germline V gene sequence: CDR1 LGHDT, CDR2 YNNKEL (reference sequence). The CDR3: CASSPTGGSGYEQYF. DNA of the CDR3: TGTGCCAGCAGCCCCACAGGGGGCTCGGGTTACGAGCAGTACTTC.

The chain uses TRBV6-2 or TRBV6-3 and TRBJ2-5; 15 nucleotides agree with TRBD2. Germline CDR1 and CDR2: MNHEY and SVGEGT. V was pared by 5 bases and J by 5 bases, with 6 bases of the junction left unmatched. This CDR3 region has 16 residues. The CDR3 DNA reads TGTGCCAGCAGTGGACTAGCGGGGGGGCTGCGGGAGACCCAGTACTTC. It codes for CASSGLAGGLRETQYF.

This sequence joins TRBV9 and TRBJ2-1, with 11 bases lining up with TRBD2. V trimming: 1 base; J trimming: 0 bases; junction bases outside the gene matches: 0. Germline V CDR1 and CDR2: SGDLS, YYNGEE. This CDR3 has 16 residues. The CDR3 nucleotides are TGTGCCAGCAGCGTAACTAGCGGGGGCTCCTACAATGAGCAGTTCTTC. Residues: CASSVTSGGSYNEQFF.

This chain joins TRBV7-2 and TRBJ2-7; TRBD1 might be the D (6 bases). The CDR3 is made up of 14 amino acids. V lost 0 bases, J lost 4 bases, and 10 bases lay in between. Germline-derived CDR1 and CDR2 are SGHTA and FQGNSA. CDR3 sequence reads: CASSLAGQGYEQYF. The DNA of the CDR3 is TGTGCCAGCAGCTTAGCCGGCCAGGGGTACGAGCAGTACTTC.